This is a list of T cell receptor beta chains from one sample in a study of blood T cell repertoires in COVID-19. The assay was immunoSEQ multiplex PCR, and TCRdb's table has in-frame clones only and misses some. The sample lists over 300,000 clones; 70% to 90% were seen once. The sample comprised PBMCs or T cells enriched from blood (not recorded which). These receptors were obtained from a woman aged 18-29 years who had recovered from COVID-19. The CDR3 runs from the conserved cysteine through the conserved F or W. D genes are given only for firm matches. The size field is filled for only some rows; it gives once, few, many or a size class.

>TRBJ1-1|-|12|TRBV6-5|TRBD1
TGTGCCAGCACCTCGACAGGGACTGAAGCTTTCTTT
CASTSTGTEAFF
>TRBJ1-2|-|15|TRBV7-9|-
TGTGCCAGCAGCTTCCCACCTACCGCCCCTTATGGCTACACCTTC
CASSFPPTAPYGYTF
>TRBJ2-7|-|17|TRBV5-1|TRBD1
TGCGCCAGCAGGGGTATTCCCGAAAAACAGGGGATCTACGAGCAGTACTTC
CASRGIPEKQGIYEQYF
>TRBJ1-5|-|17|TRBV23-1|-
TGCGCCAGCAGTCAATCGTTGCGGCTCAATAGCAATCAGCCCCAGCATTTT
CASSQSLRLNSNQPQHF
>TRBJ1-4|-|14|TRBV7-2|-
TGTGCCAGCAGATCTAGGGCAGGGAATGAAAAACTGTTTTTT
CASRSRAGNEKLFF
>TRBJ2-5|-|13|TRBV5-5|TRBD1
TGTGCCAGCAGCCCTGGGACAGGAGAGACCCAGTACTTC
CASSPGTGETQYF
>TRBJ1-5|-|14|TRBV28|-
TGTGCCAGCGCCTCCATGGGCGGCAATCAGCCCCAGCATTTT
CASASMGGNQPQHF
>TRBJ2-1|-|16|TRBV27|-
TGTGCCAGCAGGAGCGAATCCGGGAGCTCCTACAATGAGCAGTTCTTC
CASRSESGSSYNEQFF
>TRBJ1-2|-|14|TRBV19|TRBD1
TGTGCCAGTAGTGCCCGGGACAGGGACTATGGCTACACCTTC
CASSARDRDYGYTF
>TRBJ1-1|-|14|TRBV28|-
TGTGCCAGCAGTTTGCCACTGATGAACACTGAAGCTTTCTTT
CASSLPLMNTEAFF
>TRBJ1-2|-|15|TRBV19|-
TGTGCCAGTAGTATTAATGGGCCCCCTGGCTATGGCTACACCTTC
CASSINGPPGYGYTF
>TRBJ1-6|-|15|TRBV9|-
TGTGCCAGCAGCGTAGGCGGACAGAATAATTCACCCCTCCACTTT
CASSVGGQNNSPLHF
>TRBJ1-1|once|14|TRBV5-1|-
TGCGCCAGCAGCCTATCCGGTAGGAACACTGAAGCTTTCTTT
CASSLSGRNTEAFF